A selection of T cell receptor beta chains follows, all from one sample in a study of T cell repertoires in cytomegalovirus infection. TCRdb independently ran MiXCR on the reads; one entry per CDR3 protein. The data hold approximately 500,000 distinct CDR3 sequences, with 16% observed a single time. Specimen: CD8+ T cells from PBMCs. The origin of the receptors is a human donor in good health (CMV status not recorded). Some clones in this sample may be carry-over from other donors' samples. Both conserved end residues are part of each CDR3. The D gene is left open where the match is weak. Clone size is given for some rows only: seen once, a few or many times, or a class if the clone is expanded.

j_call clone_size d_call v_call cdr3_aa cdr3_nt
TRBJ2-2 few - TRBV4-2 CASSQERGWGGIIGELFF TGTGCCAGCAGCCAAGAGAGGGGGTGGGGGGGCATCATCGGGGAGCTGTTTTTT
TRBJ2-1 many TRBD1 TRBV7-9 CASEQGVNNEQFF TGTGCCAGCGAACAGGGGGTGAACAATGAGCAGTTCTTC
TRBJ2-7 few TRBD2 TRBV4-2 CASSQAQTSGSYEQYF TGTGCCAGCAGCCAAGCCCAAACTAGCGGGAGCTACGAGCAGTACTTC
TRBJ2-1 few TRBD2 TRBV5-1 CASSAAGTSGGTTAYNEQFF TGCGCCAGCAGCGCCGCCGGGACTAGCGGGGGGACTACTGCCTACAATGAGCAGTTCTTC
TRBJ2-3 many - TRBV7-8 CASSSVGVGDTQYF TGTGCCAGCAGCTCCGTCGGGGTTGGAGATACGCAGTATTTT
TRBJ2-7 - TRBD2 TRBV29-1 CSVDFGGALGGYEQYF TGCAGCGTCGACTTCGGGGGGGCCCTGGGGGGCTACGAGCAGTACTTC
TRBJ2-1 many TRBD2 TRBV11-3 CASSPSGFGTRGPEQFF TGTGCCAGCAGCCCGTCAGGCTTCGGGACTAGAGGCCCTGAGCAGTTCTTC
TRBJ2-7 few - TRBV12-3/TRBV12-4 CASSPSWEYEQYF TGTGCCAGCAGCCCTTCGTGGGAATACGAGCAGTACTTC
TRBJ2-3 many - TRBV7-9 CASSLSLAPDTQYF TGTGCCAGCAGCTTGAGCTTAGCCCCCGATACGCAGTATTTT
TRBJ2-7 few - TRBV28 CASSSAIYEQYF TGTGCCAGCAGTTCCGCCATTTACGAGCAGTACTTC
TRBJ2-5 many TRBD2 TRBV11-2 CASSLGETSGPPYQETQYF TGTGCCAGCAGCCTAGGGGAGACTAGCGGGCCTCCTTACCAAGAGACCCAGTACTTC
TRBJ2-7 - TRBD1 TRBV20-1 CSATDRGYSYEQYF TGCAGTGCCACGGACAGGGGTTACTCCTACGAGCAGTACTTC
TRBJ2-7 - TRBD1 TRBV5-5 CASSRDRGEAYEQYF TGTGCCAGCAGCCGCGACAGGGGGGAAGCCTACGAGCAGTACTTC
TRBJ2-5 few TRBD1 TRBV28 CASSSPHRGKYQETQYF TGTGCCAGCAGTTCCCCCCACAGGGGAAAGTACCAAGAGACCCAGTACTTC
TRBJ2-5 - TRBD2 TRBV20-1 CSAREYSGRTAGTQYF TGCAGTGCTAGAGAGTATAGCGGGAGGACCGCCGGGACCCAGTACTTC
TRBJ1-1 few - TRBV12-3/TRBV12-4 CASSLRWGRRTEAFF TGTGCCAGCAGTTTAAGGTGGGGAAGAAGAACTGAAGCTTTCTTT
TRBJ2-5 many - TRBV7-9 CASSHRGSSAFKTQYF TGTGCCAGCAGTCATCGTGGAAGTAGTGCTTTTAAGACCCAGTACTTC
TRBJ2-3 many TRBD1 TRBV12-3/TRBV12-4 CASSLLDRGTDTQYF TGTGCCAGCAGTTTATTGGACAGGGGGACAGATACGCAGTATTTT
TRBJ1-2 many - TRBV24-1 CATSDTRDLGGYGYTF TGTGCCACCAGTGATACGAGGGACCTGGGCGGCTATGGCTACACCTTC
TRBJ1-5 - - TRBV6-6 CASSDRDRSNQPQHF TGTGCCAGCAGTGATCGAGACAGAAGCAATCAGCCCCAGCATTTT
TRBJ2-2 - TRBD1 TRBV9 CASSAYRGSWELFF TGTGCCAGCAGCGCCTACAGGGGTAGCTGGGAGCTGTTTTTT
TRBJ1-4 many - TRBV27 CASSLWPGEEKLFF TGTGCCAGCAGTCTATGGCCGGGGGAAGAAAAACTGTTTTTT
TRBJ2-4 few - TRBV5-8 CASSSRTELAKNIQYF TGTGCCAGCAGCTCCAGGACAGAGCTAGCCAAAAACATTCAGTACTTC
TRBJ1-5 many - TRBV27 CASSGDRNQPQHF TGTGCGAGCTCGGGGGACCGCAATCAGCCCCAGCATTTT
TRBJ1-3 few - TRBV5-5 CASSPTDSYGNTIYF TGTGCCAGCAGCCCTACGGACAGTTATGGAAACACCATATATTTT
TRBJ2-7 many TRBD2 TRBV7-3 CASSLDGTSGFYEQYF TGTGCCAGCAGCTTAGACGGGACTAGCGGCTTCTACGAGCAGTACTTC
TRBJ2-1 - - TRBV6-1 CASSAREQFF TGTGCCAGCAGTGCCCGGGAGCAGTTCTTC
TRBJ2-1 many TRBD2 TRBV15 CATSRDESGGANEQFF TGTGCCACCAGCAGAGATGAAAGCGGGGGGGCCAATGAGCAGTTCTTC
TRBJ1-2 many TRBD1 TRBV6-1 CASSDKSPGQALSNYGYTF TGTGCCAGCAGTGATAAGTCCCCGGGACAGGCTTTGAGCAACTATGGCTACACCTTC
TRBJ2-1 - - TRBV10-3 CAISELTLHEKNEQFF TGTGCCATCAGTGAGTTGACTCTACACGAAAAGAATGAGCAGTTCTTC
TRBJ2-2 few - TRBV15 CATSRPETLTGELFF TGTGCCACCAGCAGACCGGAGACTCTCACCGGGGAGCTGTTTTTT
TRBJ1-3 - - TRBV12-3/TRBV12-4 CASSLSVRLNSGNTIYF TGTGCCAGCAGTTTGAGTGTACGGTTAAACTCTGGAAACACCATATATTTT
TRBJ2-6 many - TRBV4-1 CASSQAQSGANVLTF TGCGCCAGCAGCCAAGCCCAGTCTGGGGCCAACGTCCTGACTTTC
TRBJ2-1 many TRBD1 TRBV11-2 CASRPPGQSNEQFF TGTGCCAGCAGACCCCCGGGACAGTCGAATGAGCAGTTCTTC
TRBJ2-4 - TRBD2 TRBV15 CATSRGLAGGPGNIQYF TGTGCCACCAGCAGAGGACTAGCGGGGGGGCCTGGAAACATTCAGTACTTC
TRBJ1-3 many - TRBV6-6 CASSYLPLPRPGDTIYF TGTGCCAGCAGTTATCTTCCATTACCTAGACCTGGGGACACCATATATTTT
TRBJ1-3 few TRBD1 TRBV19 CASSDRGTGNTIYF TGTGCCAGTTCCGACAGGGGAACTGGAAACACCATATATTTT
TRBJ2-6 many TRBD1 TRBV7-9 CASSFARGSQGVTSGANVLTF TGTGCCAGCAGCTTCGCTCGGGGGTCACAGGGGGTTACCTCTGGGGCCAACGTCCTGACTTTC
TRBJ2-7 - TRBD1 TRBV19 CASSIEGTGSYEQYF TGTGCCAGTAGTATAGAAGGGACAGGGAGCTACGAGCAGTACTTC
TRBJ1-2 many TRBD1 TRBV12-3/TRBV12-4 CASRGTGEDFNYGYTF TGTGCCAGCAGAGGGACAGGGGAGGATTTTAACTATGGCTACACCTTC
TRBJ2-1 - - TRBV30 CAWSMDGQFF TGTGCCTGGAGCATGGATGGGCAGTTTTTC
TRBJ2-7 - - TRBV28 CASSHTRDTYEQYF TGTGCCAGCAGCCACACCCGGGACACCTACGAGCAGTACTTC
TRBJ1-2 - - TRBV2 CASSAPGRPNYGYTF TGTGCCAGCAGTGCCCCGGGACGGCCTAACTATGGCTACACCTTC
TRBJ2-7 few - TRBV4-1 CASSSPALEQYF TGCGCCAGCAGTAGCCCCGCTCTCGAGCAGTACTTC
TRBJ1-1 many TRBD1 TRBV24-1 CATSTNRGLNTEAFF TGTGCCACCAGTACAAACAGGGGCCTGAACACTGAAGCTTTCTTT
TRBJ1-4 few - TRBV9 CASKRGHSNEKLFF TGTGCCAGCAAACGGGGACATTCTAATGAAAAACTGTTTTTT